This TCR beta chain was captured by sequencing in a study of OX40 agonist ivuxolimab in advanced cancers. Study background: All patients had ivuxolimab intravenously every 2 weeks at 0.01 to 10 mg/kg. Overall study findings and caveats: Among some nonresponders, normalized T-cell clonal expansion was also low.

This clone was observed once. Antigen specificity is unknown. This CDR3 spans 14 amino acids. From germline, CDR1 is MNHNY and CDR2 SVGAGI (reference sequence). Trimming shortened V by 7 bases and J by 6 bases, and 18 bases separated the two germline ends. Samples were taken at baseline and on day 1 of cycles 4 and 7. Only in-frame clones appear in the TCRdb table, and some are missing; sequencing was by immunoSEQ multiplex PCR. The profile shows tens of thousands of clones, more than 75% of them singletons. The chain recombines TRBV6-6 with TRBJ1-1, with TRBD1 as a possible D gene (5 bases). This specimen consisted of CD4+ or CD8+ T cells sorted from blood, obtained in a trial of the OX40 agonist ivuxolimab. This receptor was taken from an adult with an advanced solid tumor such as melanoma, head and neck, liver or kidney cancer. The CDR3 region is CASTIGVPSAEAFF. The CDR3 DNA is TGTGCCAGCACCATAGGGGTCCCAAGCGCTGAAGCTTTCTTT.